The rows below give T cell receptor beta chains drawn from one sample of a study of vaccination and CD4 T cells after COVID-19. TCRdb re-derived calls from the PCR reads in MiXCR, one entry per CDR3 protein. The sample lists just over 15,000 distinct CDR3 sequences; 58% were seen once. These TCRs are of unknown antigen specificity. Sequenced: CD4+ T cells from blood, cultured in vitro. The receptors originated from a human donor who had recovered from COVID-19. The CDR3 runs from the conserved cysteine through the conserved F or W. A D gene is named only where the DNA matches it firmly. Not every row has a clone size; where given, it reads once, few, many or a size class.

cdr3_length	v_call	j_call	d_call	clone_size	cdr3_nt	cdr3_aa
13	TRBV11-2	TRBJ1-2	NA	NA	TGTGCCAGCAGCCACGGACTTGGGGGCGGCTACACCTTC	CASSHGLGGGYTF
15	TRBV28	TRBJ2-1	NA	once	TGTGCCAGCAGTTTTGGGGGAAGCTCCTACAATGAGCAGTTCTTC	CASSFGGSSYNEQFF
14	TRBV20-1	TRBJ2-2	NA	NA	TGCAGTGCTAGAGGAGACAGCAACACCGGGGAGCTGTTTTTT	CSARGDSNTGELFF
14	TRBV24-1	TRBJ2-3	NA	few	TGTGCCACCAGTGATTTAGTCCACACAGATACGCAGTATTTT	CATSDLVHTDTQYF
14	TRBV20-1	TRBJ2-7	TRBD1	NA	TGCAGTGCTTCAGGACAGGGTAGCTCCTACGAGCAGTACTTC	CSASGQGSSYEQYF
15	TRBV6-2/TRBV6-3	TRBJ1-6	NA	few	TGTGCCAGCAGGACCAGGAGCTCCTATAATTCACCCCTCCACTTT	CASRTRSSYNSPLHF
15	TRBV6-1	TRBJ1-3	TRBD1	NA	TGTGCCAGCAGCCGCGACCCAGGGGGAGGAAACACCATATATTTT	CASSRDPGGGNTIYF
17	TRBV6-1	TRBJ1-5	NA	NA	TGTGCCAGCAGTGAACTACACCGCCCAAGCAGCAATCAGCCCCAGCATTTT	CASSELHRPSSNQPQHF
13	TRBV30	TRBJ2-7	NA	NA	TGTGCCAGCACCGGGACGGGATCCTACGAGCAGTACTTC	CASTGTGSYEQYF
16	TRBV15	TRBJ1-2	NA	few	TGTGCCACCAGCAGTTATGGGGGGGAGGAAGGCTATGGCTACACCTTC	CATSSYGGEEGYGYTF
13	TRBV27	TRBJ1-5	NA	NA	TGTGCCAGCAGACAGTCTTACAATCAGCCCCAGCATTTT	CASRQSYNQPQHF
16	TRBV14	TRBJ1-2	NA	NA	TGTGCCAGCAGCCAAGATTACACAGCGTTTGTCTATGGCTACACCTTC	CASSQDYTAFVYGYTF
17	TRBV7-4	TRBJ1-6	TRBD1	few	TGTGCCAGCAGCGACCACAGGGGGAGCTCCTATAATTCACCCCTCCACTTT	CASSDHRGSSYNSPLHF
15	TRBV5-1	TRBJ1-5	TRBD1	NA	TGCGCCAGCAGCTTGGCAGGGGGCTTCGGTCAGCCCCAGCATTTT	CASSLAGGFGQPQHF
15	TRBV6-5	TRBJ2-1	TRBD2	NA	TGTGCCAGCAGTTATGGGCTAGCGGGAGTGAATGAGCAGTTCTTC	CASSYGLAGVNEQFF
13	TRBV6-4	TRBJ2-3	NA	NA	TGTGCCAGCAGCGCGACCTCGGCAGATACGCAGTATTTT	CASSATSADTQYF
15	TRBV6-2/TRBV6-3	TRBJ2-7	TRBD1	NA	TGTGCCAGCAGTTTTAAGGGGGCAGGCTCCTACGAGCAGTACTTC	CASSFKGAGSYEQYF
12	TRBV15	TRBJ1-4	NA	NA	TGTGCCACCAGCAGAGTTGGTGAAAAACTGTTTTTT	CATSRVGEKLFF
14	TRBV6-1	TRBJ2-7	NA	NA	TGTGCCAGCAGTGCCGACGGATACTCCTACGAGCAGTACTTC	CASSADGYSYEQYF
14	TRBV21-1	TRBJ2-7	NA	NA	TGTGCCAGCAGCCCCCGGGGAGGGGGCTACGAGCAGTACTTC	CASSPRGGGYEQYF
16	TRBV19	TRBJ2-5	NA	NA	TGTGCCAGTAGTACCCTGGATGGGGGACGCCAAGAGACCCAGTACTTC	CASSTLDGGRQETQYF
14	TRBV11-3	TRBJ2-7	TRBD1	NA	TGTGCCAGCAGCCCCCGGACAGGGAGAGGCGAGCAGTACTTC	CASSPRTGRGEQYF
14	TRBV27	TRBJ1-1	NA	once	TGTGCCAGCAGCCTAAACAGGGTGGGGACTGAAGCTTTCTTT	CASSLNRVGTEAFF
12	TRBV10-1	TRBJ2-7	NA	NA	TGCGCCAGCAGTGAGTATTCCTACGAGCAGTACTTC	CASSEYSYEQYF
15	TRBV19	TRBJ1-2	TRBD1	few	TGTGCCAGTACCCTAGGGACAGGGACAGGCTATGGCTACACCTTC	CASTLGTGTGYGYTF
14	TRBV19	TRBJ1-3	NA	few	TGTGCCAGTAATAGACGGGGCCCTGGAAACACCATATATTTT	CASNRRGPGNTIYF
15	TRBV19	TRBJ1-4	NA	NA	TGTGCCAGTACCCCCGGGGTAACAACTAATGAAAAACTGTTTTTT	CASTPGVTTNEKLFF
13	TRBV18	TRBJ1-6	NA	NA	TGTGCCAGCTCACCAGACCCTAATTCACCCCTCCACTTT	CASSPDPNSPLHF
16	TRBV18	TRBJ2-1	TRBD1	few	TGTGCCAGCTCACCACCTTCGGGACAGGGCTACAATGAGCAGTTCTTC	CASSPPSGQGYNEQFF